The text below deals with one TCR beta chain. The data belong to a study of T-cell reconstitution after alpha-beta-depleted transplantation in children. Unique molecular identifiers were incorporated when the TCRbeta library was constructed. TCRdb used MiXCR to reprocess the PCR reads, holding one entry per CDR3 protein. Of a few hundred thousand distinct CDR3 sequences in the sample, roughly 13% are singletons; the top ten hold around 2.2%. The sequencing used PBMCs, mostly from graft donor cells, collected 360 days after TCRalphabeta/CD19-depleted stem cell transplant. This TCR was recovered from a male patient under 18 who had a stem cell transplant for acute myeloid leukemia, so the T cells may come from the graft donor.

CDR3 in amino acids: CASSLYPRKVAQETQYF. CDR3 DNA: TGTGCCAGCAGCTTATACCCGAGGAAAGTGGCCCAAGAGACCCAGTACTTC. The chain recombines TRBV7-9 with TRBJ2-5, with D hard to call. The CDR3 is made up of 17 amino acids. The germline V gene encodes CDR1 SEHNR and CDR2 FQNEAQ (reference sequence). Between the trimmed V and J ends, which lost 2 bases and 1 base, there was a span of 17 bases.